The 21 T cell receptor beta chains given below trace back to one sample, sequenced in a study of T cell changes during pregnancy in multiple sclerosis. Sequenced by immunoSEQ multiplex PCR; TCRdb stores in-frame clones only, minus some. The sample yields 30,000 to 50,000 clones, 91% seen once. This material consisted of CD4+ T cells from peripheral blood mononuclear cells, taken in the third trimester of pregnancy. The receptors derive from a female donor in good health, enrolled as a control in a pregnancy study.

The chain links TRBV7-9 to TRBJ2-1; a weak D match, TRBD2 (6 bases). The germline CDR1 and CDR2 sequences are SEHNR and FQNEAQ (reference sequence). Trimming pared 0 bases from V and 7 bases from J, leaving 22 bases between. The CDR3 spans 18 residues. The CDR3 reads CASSLALMGGRRTNEQFF. The CDR3 bases are TGTGCCAGCAGCTTAGCTTTGATGGGGGGACGGCGTACGAATGAGCAGTTCTTC.

The chain links TRBV11-1 to TRBJ2-7; the match to TRBD2 covers 8 bases. This CDR3 comprises 14 residues. With 2 bases clipped from V and 5 bases from J, the junction kept 5 bases outside the gene matches. From germline, CDR1 is SGHAT and CDR2 FQDESV (reference sequence). The CDR3 loop reads CASSLLSGGDEQYF. In nucleotides, the CDR3 is TGTGCCAGCAGCTTACTCTCGGGAGGGGACGAGCAGTACTTC.

V and J are TRBV5-1 and TRBJ1-2, with D tentatively TRBD1 (6 bases). Trimming removed 0 bases at V and 6 bases at J, with 12 bases between. The CDR3 contains 14 residues. Germline assignment: CDR1 SGHRS and CDR2 YFSETQ. CDR3 in DNA: TGCGCCAGCAGCTTGGACAGGGCCCCCGATGGCTACACCTTC. This sequence encodes CASSLDRAPDGYTF.

The rearrangement uses TRBV6-5 and TRBJ2-7, with TRBD1 matching 8 bases. V was pared by 6 bases and J by 4 bases, with 8 bases of the junction left unmatched. This CDR3 has 14 residues. Germline-derived CDR1 and CDR2 are MNHEY and SVGAGI. CDR3 nucleotides: TGTGCCAGCAGCGGGACAGGATGGGGGTACGAGCAGTACTTC. Protein sequence: CASSGTGWGYEQYF.

CDR3 region: CASSETSGLTTRPYEQYF. The CDR3 region has the DNA TGTGCCAGCAGCGAAACTAGCGGGTTGACGACAAGGCCCTACGAGCAGTACTTC. The rearrangement uses TRBV2 and TRBJ2-7; 9 positions match TRBD2. J was trimmed by 2 bases and V by 6 bases; bases with no gene match: 17. From germline, CDR1 is SNHLY and CDR2 FYNNEI. The CDR3 loop spans 18 amino acids.

The chain combines TRBV7-2 with TRBJ1-1; 7 bases match TRBD1. With V trimmed by 6 bases and J by 3 bases, 4 bases remained unmatched. The length of the CDR3 is 13 residues. The germline CDR1 and CDR2 sequences are SGHTA and FQGNSA. The CDR3 region is CASSRDRDTEAFF. Written as DNA, the CDR3 is TGTGCCAGCAGTCGTGACAGGGACACTGAAGCTTTCTTT.

This sequence joins TRBV10-1 and TRBJ2-5, with D perhaps matching TRBD2 (5 bases). The germline V and J ends were trimmed by 2 bases and 5 bases, with 18 bases remaining between them. Per germline, CDR1 WNHNN and CDR2 SYGVQD (reference sequence). This CDR3 spans 16 amino acids. CDR3 bases: TGCGCCAGCAGTGAGGCCGGGCTGCCCCGAGGGGAGACCCAGTACTTC. Its protein is CASSEAGLPRGETQYF.

This rearrangement joins TRBV28 to TRBJ2-7; a possible D gene is TRBD1 (6 bases). The CDR3 length is 18 residues. V lost 6 bases, J lost 0 bases, and 24 bases lay in between. CDR1 is MDHEN and CDR2 is SYDVKM in the germline V gene. The CDR3 sequence is CASRRGRRYRASSYEQYF. CDR3 in DNA: TGTGCCAGCAGAAGGGGGAGACGATACAGGGCCAGCTCCTACGAGCAGTACTTC.

The rearrangement joins TRBV7-9 to TRBJ2-7; 14 bases align to TRBD2. Germline CDR1 is SEHNR and CDR2 is FQNEAQ (reference sequence). This CDR3 spans 16 amino acids. Losses at the gene ends were 5 bases for V and 4 bases for J; bases not matched to a gene: 7. This CDR3 is CASSRLAGGLEYEQYF. The CDR3 bases are TGTGCCAGCAGCCGACTAGCGGGAGGGCTGGAATACGAGCAGTACTTC.

The rearrangement uses TRBV4-1 and TRBJ2-7; 13 positions match TRBD2. This CDR3 is built from 20 residues. The V gene end was trimmed by 1 base and the J gene end by 3 bases; junction bases not matched to a gene: 15. Germline CDR1 MGHRA, CDR2 YSYEKL. The CDR3 DNA reads as TGCGCCAGCAGCCAAGCCCCTGACCTTGGACTAGCGGGGGCGTTCTACGAGCAGTACTTC. This encodes CASSQAPDLGLAGAFYEQYF.

The rearrangement links TRBV7-2 to TRBJ2-1; possibly TRBD2 for D (7 bases). Trimming removed 1 base at V and 3 bases at J, with 13 bases between. Germline V CDR1 and CDR2: SGHTA, FQGNSA. The CDR3 runs 16 residues. Here the CDR3 reads CASSLEGGRRYNEQFF. CDR3 sequence (DNA): TGTGCCAGCAGCTTAGAGGGGGGGCGGCGCTACAATGAGCAGTTCTTC.

The chain couples TRBV11-2 to TRBJ2-4; D unclear. The germline V gene encodes CDR1 SGHAT and CDR2 FQNNGV. The germline V and J ends were trimmed by 5 bases and 0 bases, with 17 bases remaining between them. The CDR3 sequence is 17 residues long. The DNA of the CDR3 is TGTGCCAGCAGCCAAGACTTCGCAGCCGTAGCCAAAAACATTCAGTACTTC. Translation gives CASSQDFAAVAKNIQYF.

CDR3 sequence reads: CALIRTGLVKSNQPQHF. CDR3 DNA sequence: TGTGCCCTCATAAGGACAGGGTTGGTGAAGAGCAATCAGCCCCAGCATTTT. V usage is TRBV5-3 and J usage is TRBJ1-5, with 8 bases that match TRBD1. TRBV5-3 is filed as an ORF, its function uncertain. This CDR3 contains 17 residues. V lost 10 bases to trimming and J lost 1 base; unmatched junction nucleotides: 16.

This clone appeared a single time. The chain uses TRBV5-1 and TRBJ2-5, with D possibly being TRBD2 (6 bases). The CDR3 extends over 15 amino acids. Deletions cut 0 bases from V and 1 base from J, with 10 bases between. CDR1 is SGHRS, CDR2 YFSETQ, per germline. The CDR3 DNA follows: TGCGCCAGCAGCTTGGTAGTGGGGGGCCAAGAGACCCAGTACTTC. Protein: CASSLVVGGQETQYF.

Only a few counts were recorded for this clone. The J gene is TRBJ2-1, the V gene TRBV27; D may be TRBD1 (6 bases). Trimming left V 1 base short and J 13 bases short, with 17 bases between. Germline assignment: CDR1 MNHEY and CDR2 SMNVEV (reference sequence). CDR3 size: 14 residues. CDR3 DNA sequence: TGTGCCAGCAGTTTATTTCGAGGAGAGGGGGAACAGTTCTTC. Amino acids: CASSLFRGEGEQFF.

The CDR3 loop is CASSLWRGDSEQFF. The CDR3 DNA reads as TGTGCCAGCAGCTTGTGGCGGGGGGATAGTGAGCAGTTCTTC. This sequence joins TRBV7-9 and TRBJ2-1, with TRBD2 identical over 8 bases. This CDR3 has 14 amino acids. Germline V gene sequence: CDR1 SEHNR, CDR2 FQNEAQ (reference sequence). V lost 3 bases, J lost 9 bases, and 7 bases stayed unmatched.

J is TRBJ2-3 and V is TRBV30; 8 nucleotides match TRBD1. The trim removed 4 bases at V and 0 bases at J, leaving 3 bases unmatched. This CDR3 has 14 amino acids. Germline V lookup: CDR1 GTSNPN, CDR2 SVGIG (reference sequence). The CDR3 nucleotides are TGTGCCTGGAACCGGGACAGGAGCACAGATACGCAGTATTTT. This encodes CAWNRDRSTDTQYF.

The chain links TRBV7-9 to TRBJ2-7; 15 positions match TRBD2. CDR3 length: 16 residues. The ends lost 5 bases at V and 6 bases at J; junction bases unmatched: 8. CDR1 is SEHNR, CDR2 FQNEAQ, per germline (reference sequence). This CDR3 reads CASSQGLAGGPGEQYF. CDR3 coding DNA: TGTGCCAGCAGCCAGGGACTAGCGGGGGGCCCGGGCGAGCAGTACTTC.

In this sample, this clone turned up once. The chain employs TRBV11-2 and TRBJ2-7; TRBD1 agrees at 7 bases. This CDR3 has 16 residues. Germline V gives CDR1 SGHAT, CDR2 FQNNGV. V trimming: 8 bases; J trimming: 0 bases; junction bases outside the gene matches: 13. CDR3 protein: CASSPVGRTGSYEQYF. The CDR3 DNA reads as TGTGCCAGCTCTCCCGTAGGGCGGACAGGCTCCTACGAGCAGTACTTC.

The gene calls are TRBV2 and TRBJ2-3, with D maybe TRBD2 (6 bases). The CDR3 spans 14 residues. V shed 7 bases and J shed 0 bases, with 11 bases lying between them. In germline, CDR1 is SNHLY, CDR2 FYNNEI. The CDR3 sequence is CASTLRESTDTQYF. CDR3 DNA: TGTGCCAGCACCCTCCGGGAGAGCACAGATACGCAGTATTTT.

The CDR3 bases are TGTGCCACCCTCGACAGGGGGTACGATGGCTACACCTTC. The encoded protein is CATLDRGYDGYTF. This rearrangement joins TRBV27 to TRBJ1-2, with TRBD1 matching 9 bases. The junction had 9 bases not matched to a gene; V was cut back by 10 bases and J by 6 bases. CDR3 size: 13 residues. Germline V gene sequence: CDR1 MNHEY, CDR2 SMNVEV (reference sequence).